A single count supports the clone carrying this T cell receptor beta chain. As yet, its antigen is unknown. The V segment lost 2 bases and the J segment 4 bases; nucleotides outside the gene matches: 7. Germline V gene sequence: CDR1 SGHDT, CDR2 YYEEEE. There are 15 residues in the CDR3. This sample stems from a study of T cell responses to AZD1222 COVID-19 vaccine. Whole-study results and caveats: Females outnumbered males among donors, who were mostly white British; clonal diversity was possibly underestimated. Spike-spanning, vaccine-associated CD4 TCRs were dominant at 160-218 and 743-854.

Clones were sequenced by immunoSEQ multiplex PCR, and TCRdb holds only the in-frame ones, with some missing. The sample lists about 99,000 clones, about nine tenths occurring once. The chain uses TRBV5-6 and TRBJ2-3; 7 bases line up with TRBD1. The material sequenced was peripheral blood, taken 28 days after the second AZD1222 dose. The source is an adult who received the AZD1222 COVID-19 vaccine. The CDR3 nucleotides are TGTGCCAGCAGCTTTTTTCATACAGGGGCAGATACGCAGTATTTT. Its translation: CASSFFHTGADTQYF.